This record concerns one T cell receptor beta chain sequence. The antigen is undetermined. This specimen belongs to a study of cytomegalovirus exposure and HLA in healthy donors. Study-level points and caveats: The dataset shows that most TCR sequences were rare, while some public TCRs occurred in many donors.

The validation cohort, a group of under 150 subjects, included the donors and was separate from the approximately 660-subject first cohort. Generated by immunoSEQ multiplex PCR, the TCRdb table keeps only in-frame clones and is missing some. The sample carries about 200,000 clones, 70% to 90% recorded once. The sequencing sample was made of PBMCs. The receptor was isolated from a woman aged 18-29 years in good health and CMV-seronegative.

DNA of the CDR3: TGTGCCAGCAGCTTCGATTCCTACGAGCAGTACTTC. Translating gives CASSFDSYEQYF. V and J are TRBV5-4 and TRBJ2-7; D call uncertain. Germline-derived CDR1 and CDR2 are SGHNT and YYREEE (reference sequence). The V gene lost 2 bases and the J gene lost 1 base, with 4 bases spanning the gap. The CDR3 length is 12 residues. The whole variable domain, remainder taken from reference TRBV5-4 and TRBJ2-7, is ETGVTQSPTHLIKTRGQQVTLRCSSQSGHNTVSWYQQALGQGPQFIFQYYREEENGRGNFPPRFSGLQFPNYSSELNVNALELDDSALYLCASSFDSYEQYFGPGTRLTVT.